This note documents a single T cell receptor beta chain sequence. The V segment lost 7 bases and the J segment 3 bases; nucleotides outside the gene matches: 9. Germline CDR1 reads MDHEN; CDR2 reads SYDVKM. This CDR3 contains 15 residues. The entry originates in a study of blood T cell repertoires in COVID-19. The repertoire was sequenced with immunoSEQ multiplex PCR; TCRdb's copy has only in-frame clones and lacks some. In the table there are around 330,000 clones, 88% of which are singletons. This sequence was found in a woman in her forties or fifties with active or convalescent COVID-19. The specimen sequenced was peripheral blood. The rearrangement links TRBV28 to TRBJ1-1, with 9 positions matching TRBD1. The CDR3 protein is CASKTGGEGDTEAFF. CDR3 DNA: TGTGCCAGCAAGACAGGGGGAGAAGGAGACACTGAAGCTTTCTTT. Full variable domain (remainder filled in from reference TRBV28 and TRBJ1-1): DVKVTQSSRYLVKRTGEKVFLECVQDMDHENMFWYRQDPGLGLRLIYFSYDVKMKEKGDIPEGYSVSREKKERFSLILESASTNQTSMYLCASKTGGEGDTEAFFGQGTRLTVV.